This T cell receptor beta chain was observed in a study of T cell responses to AZD1222 COVID-19 vaccine (dated by TCRdb to about 2021). About the investigation overall: AZD1222 recipients given second doses at about 4 weeks or at about 12 weeks were pooled, since spike-specific TCR depth and breadth were not found to differ between the two schedules. Trial participants were enrolled by age into 18-55, 56-69 and 70-plus year subgroups, with roughly 160, 29 and 62 TCR-sequenced participants respectively. TCR sequencing was performed for 233 trial participants, of whom about 200 were given two doses of AZD1222 and some 26 were given two doses of MenACWY control vaccine.

A remark on this clone: The specificity of this receptor is unknown. Nothing much larger sits one base from this clone, and base qualities are not available.

The investigation overall reported the following: Conclusions about previously exposed vaccinees were limited because only 5 or 6 AZD1222 recipients were SARS-CoV-2 seropositive at baseline. In the small 56-69-year group, the increase in depth fell short of significance, most likely because of low power. CD4 TCRs associated with the vaccine covered the entire spike protein, and the dominant responses were in regions 160-218 and 743-854. Epitopes outside the regions mutated in the B.1.351 and B.1.1.7 variants were reportedly recognized by nearly half of the unique spike-specific TCRs. Because no samples from the day 14 peak response were available, repertoires could be characterized only after the peak T cell response. After two AZD1222 doses, spike-specific TCR breadth and depth were significantly higher than at day 0 and than in MenACWY recipients. Participants were mostly white British and included more females than males, and it was suggested by the authors that clonal diversity may have been underestimated.

The CDR3 regions of human TCRbeta chains were subjected to immunosequencing. From the authors' description of their analysis: TCRs in the repertoires were matched against a reference library of SARS-CoV-2-specific TCRs that had been generated with the MIRA antigen-specificity platform. Breadth meant the fraction of unique TCRs that were SARS-CoV-2-associated, whereas depth meant the fraction of total T cells that were SARS-CoV-2-associated. Using the MIRA data, every spike-specific TCR was mapped to the spike region that the TCR reacted to and assigned to either a CD4 or a CD8 class. Log10-transformed breadth and depth values were compared by one-way ANOVA with Sidak's multiple comparisons tests. In its TCRdb copy, this immuneACCESS table keeps in-frame sequences only and misses some clones. Where compared with another copy, unresolved V genes explain less than half of these, and the others have no known cause. That table is the source of V, J and clone size, and D and trimming were worked out from the DNA. Here the sample has more than 250,000 clones; approximately 93% occur a single time. In total, the top ten clones hold around 0.6% of the sample.

Per the publication, the time point label means: baseline before first vaccination. Samples from vaccinated people were obtained from the UK trials COV001 and COV002, which included a single-blind randomized controlled phase 2/3 trial of AZD1222 (ChAdOx1 nCoV-19) in healthy adults. For TCRbeta chain sequencing, PBMC samples from trial participants were taken at day 0 and at day 28 after the second dose. The sequence came from an adult in good health. This specimen was peripheral blood, taken on day 0 of AZD1222 vaccination.

In nucleotide form, the sequence is TGTGCCAGCAGCTTAGACGGCGAGAGGGGACATTTT. This is translated as CASSLDGERGHF. This receptor chain uses TRBV7-9 and TRBJ1-5; the D segment could be TRBD1, given 5 matching bases. A distance of 14 bases separates the germline ends of V and J, which lose 1 base and 16 bases respectively. CDR1 SEHNR and CDR2 FQNEAQ were looked up in the germline V gene (reference sequence). The CDR3 goes from the cysteine to the phenylalanine over 12 residues. The kept DNA is CDR3 alone, 36 bases in frame from the first base.